The rows below give T cell receptor beta chains drawn from one sample of a study of T cells after yellow fever vaccination. TCRdb redid the calling of the 5' RACE reads with MiXCR, one entry per CDR3 protein. The sample consists of some 560,000 distinct CDR3 sequences, about a fifth of them appearing once. The sequencing used PBMCs, collected 15 days after the yellow fever booster vaccination. These receptors came from a man younger than 40 who received the YFV17D yellow fever vaccine. Each CDR3 is given with its conserved first and last residue.

j_gene	v_gene	CDR3aa
TRBJ1-6	TRBV5-6	CASSLGPTESSPLHF
TRBJ2-7	TRBV3-1	CASSPLGDKGKRQYF
TRBJ2-3	TRBV7-2	CASMKQTTDTQYF
TRBJ2-5	TRBV11-2	CASSLVMGQETQYF
TRBJ1-5	TRBV10-2	CASNPNRLLSNQPQHF
TRBJ2-7	TRBV6-2/TRBV6-3	CASSWGSRYEQYF
TRBJ2-2	TRBV7-9	CASKHSGTDLTGELFF
TRBJ1-1	TRBV15	CATSKVSQGNTEAFF
TRBJ2-3	TRBV29-1	CSVVGLVVPDTQYF
TRBJ2-5	TRBV6-5	CASSLGTERVTQYF
TRBJ2-1	TRBV20-1	CSARAGGPSNEQFF
TRBJ2-2	TRBV12-3/TRBV12-4	CASSLARPMHGELFF
TRBJ2-2	TRBV25-1	CASDTGTGMRELFF
TRBJ2-1	TRBV19	CARNKRDSSYNEQFF
TRBJ1-4	TRBV20-1	CSARNPGTVEKLFF
TRBJ2-3	TRBV9	CASSLDHRTDTQYF